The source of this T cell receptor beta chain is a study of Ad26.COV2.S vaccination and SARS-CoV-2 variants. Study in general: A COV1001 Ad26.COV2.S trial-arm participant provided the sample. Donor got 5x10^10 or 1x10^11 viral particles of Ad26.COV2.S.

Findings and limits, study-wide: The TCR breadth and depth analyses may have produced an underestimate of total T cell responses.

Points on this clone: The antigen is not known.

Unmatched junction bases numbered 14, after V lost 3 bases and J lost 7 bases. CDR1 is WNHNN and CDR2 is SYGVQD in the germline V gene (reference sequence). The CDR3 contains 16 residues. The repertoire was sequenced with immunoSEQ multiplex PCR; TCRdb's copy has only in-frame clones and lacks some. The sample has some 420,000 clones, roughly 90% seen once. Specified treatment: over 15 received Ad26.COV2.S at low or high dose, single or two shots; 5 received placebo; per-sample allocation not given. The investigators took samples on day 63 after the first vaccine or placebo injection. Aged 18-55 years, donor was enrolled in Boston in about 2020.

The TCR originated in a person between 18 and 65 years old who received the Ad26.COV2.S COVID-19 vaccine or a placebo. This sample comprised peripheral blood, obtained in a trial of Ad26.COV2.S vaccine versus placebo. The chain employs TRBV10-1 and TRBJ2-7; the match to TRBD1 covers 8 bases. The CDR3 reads CASSDRSGTGLWEQYF. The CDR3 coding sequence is TGCGCCAGCAGTGATAGATCCGGGACAGGTCTCTGGGAGCAGTACTTC.